These T cell receptor beta chains were read from a single sample in a study of T-cell memory formation after mild COVID-19. MiXCR, applied by TCRdb to the 5' RACE reads, yields one record per CDR3 protein. The profile covers under 90,000 distinct CDR3 sequences, with about 15% appearing a single time and 31% taken by the ten largest. The sequenced sample was PBMCs or a T cell subset sorted from them (not recorded which). All receptors come from an adult woman who had mild COVID-19 (a few samples of this study predate the infection). Cell type and time point are not known. CDR3s include the opening cysteine and the closing phenylalanine or tryptophan. D genes are given only for firm matches. Not every row has a clone size; where given, it reads once, few, many or a size class.

TGTGCCAGCAGTTCCCCCGGGCTCTACGAGCAGTACTTC	CASSSPGLYEQYF	TRBV28	TRBJ2-7	-	-
TGTGCCAGCAGTTACGATCCTCCCGAGACAATCTTTGGCGAGCAGTACTTC	CASSYDPPETIFGEQYF	TRBV6-5	TRBJ2-7	-	-
TGTGCCAGCAGCCAAGAGGCGGGAGGGCTCTACGAGCAGTACTTC	CASSQEAGGLYEQYF	TRBV4-2	TRBJ2-7	-	TRBD2
TGTGCCACCAGTGATAAGCGGGGGTGGACAGATACGCAGTATTTT	CATSDKRGWTDTQYF	TRBV24-1	TRBJ2-3	few	TRBD2
TGCAGTGCCCCGACGGTACTAGCGGGGATTATAGCCAAAAACATTCAGTACTTC	CSAPTVLAGIIAKNIQYF	TRBV20-1	TRBJ2-4	-	TRBD2
TGTGCCAGTAGTCCCCTCGGCGGGAGGGGGAACACCGGGGAGCTGTTTTTT	CASSPLGGRGNTGELFF	TRBV19	TRBJ2-2	many	TRBD2
TGTGCCAGCAGTTTTGTACAGGGATCCACCGGGGAGCTGTTTTTT	CASSFVQGSTGELFF	TRBV12-3/TRBV12-4	TRBJ2-2	-	-
TGTGCCAGCAGGGAGGGGGCGAGCGATGAGCAGTTCTTC	CASREGASDEQFF	TRBV5-4	TRBJ2-1	few	-
TGCAGCGTTGAAGACTGGGGGAAAACAGGGGACCCCTACGAGCAGTACTTC	CSVEDWGKTGDPYEQYF	TRBV29-1	TRBJ2-7	-	TRBD1
TGTGCCAGCAGTGGTGACAGGAGCCCTACCTACGAGCAGTACTTC	CASSGDRSPTYEQYF	TRBV6-5	TRBJ2-7	-	-
TGTGCCAGCAGGCCCCCACAGGGCGCCGGGGAGCTGTTTTTT	CASRPPQGAGELFF	TRBV12-3/TRBV12-4	TRBJ2-2	-	-
TGTGCCAGCAGCTTAGGACTAGCGGCCCATTACGAGCAGTACTTC	CASSLGLAAHYEQYF	TRBV7-9	TRBJ2-7	few	TRBD2
TGTGCCAGCAGCCCCTACTTCAATGAGCAGTTCTTC	CASSPYFNEQFF	TRBV7-6	TRBJ2-1	few	-
TGTGCCAGCAGCCAAGAGGCCTCGACCCAAGAGACCCAGTACTTC	CASSQEASTQETQYF	TRBV3-1	TRBJ2-5	-	-
TGTGCCAGCAGCCGCGGCGGCATCAATCAGCCCCAGCATTTT	CASSRGGINQPQHF	TRBV7-9	TRBJ1-5	-	-
TGTGCCAGCAGCAGGACAGGGGGTGTCGCTGAAGCTTTCTTT	CASSRTGGVAEAFF	TRBV5-4	TRBJ1-1	few	TRBD1
TGTGCCAGCAGCTTTATCCGGGACTCGCCCATGATAGAGCAGTTCTTC	CASSFIRDSPMIEQFF	TRBV7-9	TRBJ2-1	few	-
TGTGCCAGCAGTCTGCCAGGGGGCCCTGAAGCTTTCTTT	CASSLPGGPEAFF	TRBV12-3/TRBV12-4	TRBJ1-1	few	TRBD1
TGTGCCAGCAGCTCGGAGGACAGGGAGGGGGGTGAGACCCAGTACTTC	CASSSEDREGGETQYF	TRBV7-9	TRBJ2-5	few	-
TGTGCCAGCATGGCGGGACTAGCGGGACCCTACAATGAGCAGTTCTTC	CASMAGLAGPYNEQFF	TRBV11-3	TRBJ2-1	few	TRBD2
TGTGCCAGCAGCCAACCACCTTACGAGCAGTACTTC	CASSQPPYEQYF	TRBV3-1	TRBJ2-7	-	-
TGTGCCAGCAGCTCCGCAACCGTGGGGGACCCCCAGTCCTACGAGCAGTACTTC	CASSSATVGDPQSYEQYF	TRBV7-9	TRBJ2-7	-	-
TGTGCCAGCAGTTACTCGAGCAGGGAAGAGACCCAGTACTTC	CASSYSSREETQYF	TRBV6-5	TRBJ2-5	many	-
TGCAGCGTTGAATTGGACAGGCCGACTGCGGAGCAGTACTTC	CSVELDRPTAEQYF	TRBV29-1	TRBJ2-7	many	TRBD1
TGCAGTGCTTTGGTAGCAGACTACAATGAGCAGTTCTTC	CSALVADYNEQFF	TRBV20-1	TRBJ2-1	few	-
TGTGCCAGCAGCATTTTTAGCGGGAGGGGCACAGATACGCAGTATTTT	CASSIFSGRGTDTQYF	TRBV7-2	TRBJ2-3	many	TRBD2
TGTGCCACCAGCAGAGCCTCTGGTTACTACGAGCAGTACTTC	CATSRASGYYEQYF	TRBV15	TRBJ2-7	few	-
TGCAGCGTTGAATCTTACGGAGTGGGGGCGAGCTCCTACAATGAGCAGTTCTTC	CSVESYGVGASSYNEQFF	TRBV29-1	TRBJ2-1	-	-
TGTGCCAGCAGATTCGAACTTAGTGAGCAGTTCTTC	CASRFELSEQFF	TRBV7-9	TRBJ2-1	-	-
TGTGCCAGCAGCCCCCTCAACAGGGGTCGTCAAGAGCAGTACTTC	CASSPLNRGRQEQYF	TRBV6-5	TRBJ2-7	few	TRBD1
TGCGCCAGCAGTGCCGTCGGGAATCTAGCGGGAGCAGATACGCAGTATTTT	CASSAVGNLAGADTQYF	TRBV10-1	TRBJ2-3	-	TRBD2
TGTGCCAGCAGCGTGGGCGGGGGGGCTAAGAATGAGCAGTTCTTC	CASSVGGGAKNEQFF	TRBV9	TRBJ2-1	-	TRBD2
TGTGCCAGCAGTATTTCCCTGGCCGATGGTGGCGGGGAGCTGTTTTTT	CASSISLADGGGELFF	TRBV7-6	TRBJ2-2	-	-
TGTGCCAGCAGTCACCCACCGGGACTAGCCTCCGATGAGCAGTTCTTC	CASSHPPGLASDEQFF	TRBV9	TRBJ2-1	-	TRBD2
TGCAGTGCCCTCTTTCGTGAGGGGATCTACGAGCAGTACTTC	CSALFREGIYEQYF	TRBV20-1	TRBJ2-7	-	-
TGCAGTGCCTGGGAACAGACAAACACTGAAGCTTTCTTT	CSAWEQTNTEAFF	TRBV20-1	TRBJ1-1	-	-
TGTGCCAGCAGCTTTCAACTTGTCTACTCGGGAGAGACCCAGTACTTC	CASSFQLVYSGETQYF	TRBV7-2	TRBJ2-5	few	-
TGCAGCGTTGGGATGAATCAGCCCCAGCATTTT	CSVGMNQPQHF	TRBV29-1	TRBJ1-5	-	-
TGTGCCAGCAGCTTACGCGGGAGTGAGGCAGATACGCAGTATTTT	CASSLRGSEADTQYF	TRBV11-3	TRBJ2-3	-	TRBD2
TGCAGCGCGAGCGCAGGTAGCTTGAACACTGAAGCTTTCTTT	CSASAGSLNTEAFF	TRBV29-1	TRBJ1-1	-	-
TGTGCCAGCAGCCCCCAGGGGGTGACTAATGAAAAACTGTTTTTT	CASSPQGVTNEKLFF	TRBV5-5	TRBJ1-4	-	TRBD1
TGTGCCAGCAGCTCGGACAGGGGGCCCCTCTACGAGCAGTACTTC	CASSSDRGPLYEQYF	TRBV7-6	TRBJ2-7	few	TRBD1
TGTGCCAGCCTGGGGGGAACCGGGGAGCTGTTTTTT	CASLGGTGELFF	TRBV5-4	TRBJ2-2	-	-
TGTGCCAGCAGCTTAAGGGCTAGCGGGAACCAAGAGACCCAGTACTTC	CASSLRASGNQETQYF	TRBV7-9	TRBJ2-5	-	TRBD2
TGTGCCAGCAGCCAAGTAACCGTGATAGCGGATGAGCAGTTCTTC	CASSQVTVIADEQFF	TRBV3-1	TRBJ2-1	-	-
TGTGCCAGCAGCTTATATCAGCGGGGCCCGGGCTCCTACAATGAGAAGTTCTTC	CASSLYQRGPGSYNEKFF	TRBV7-2	TRBJ2-1	once	TRBD2
TGTGCCAGCAAACTAAGCGGGAGCTACGATACGCAGTATTTT	CASKLSGSYDTQYF	TRBV7-2	TRBJ2-3	-	TRBD2
TGTGCCAGCAGTTTTCTGACAGGGTCCTACGAGCAGTACTTC	CASSFLTGSYEQYF	TRBV5-6	TRBJ2-7	few	TRBD1
TGTGCCAGCAGTTACGGCCCCCCTTTAGGCGGGAGTAACGCTAACCACAATGAGCAGTTCTTC	CASSYGPPLGGSNANHNEQFF	TRBV6-5	TRBJ2-1	few	TRBD2
TGTGCCAGCAGCTTGACGGGGGCGGCCTACGAGCAGTACTTC	CASSLTGAAYEQYF	TRBV5-5	TRBJ2-7	-	-
TGTGCCAGCAGAGCCGGCGGACTAGCGGACAATGAGCAGTTCTTC	CASRAGGLADNEQFF	TRBV11-2	TRBJ2-1	-	TRBD2
TGTGCCAGCAGTGGGCGGAGTAACAATGAGCAGTTCTTC	CASSGRSNNEQFF	TRBV7-9	TRBJ2-1	few	-
TGTGCCAGCAGACTAGCGGGATACAATGAGCAGTTCTTC	CASRLAGYNEQFF	TRBV2	TRBJ2-1	-	TRBD2
TGCGCCAGCAGCCAACATCGACAGGGAAACTATGGCTACACCTTC	CASSQHRQGNYGYTF	TRBV4-1	TRBJ1-2	few	TRBD1
TGTGCCAGCATGGTGGGGAACACCGGGGAGCTGTTTTTT	CASMVGNTGELFF	TRBV7-9	TRBJ2-2	few	-
TGTGCCAGCAGAGACCTAGCGGGAGAGGGGGATACGCAGTATTTT	CASRDLAGEGDTQYF	TRBV6-5	TRBJ2-3	-	TRBD2
TGTGCCAGCAGGGGGCCCGTCTACCAAGAGACCCAGTACTTC	CASRGPVYQETQYF	TRBV7-9	TRBJ2-5	few	-